This entry features one T cell receptor beta chain sequence. Trimming pared 5 bases from V and 6 bases from J, leaving 11 bases between. Germline V gene data show CDR1 as PRHDT and CDR2 as FYEKMQ (reference sequence). The CDR3 has 13 residues. The source of the sample is a study of OX40 agonist ivuxolimab in advanced cancers. Data came from immunoSEQ multiplex PCR; TCRdb stores just in-frame clones and leaves some out. The sample holds some 80,000 clones, about nine tenths seen once. The V and J genes are TRBV13 and TRBJ2-1; D remains ambiguous. The source material was CD4+ or CD8+ T cells sorted from blood, sampled in a trial of the OX40 agonist ivuxolimab. This TCR came from an adult with an advanced solid tumor such as melanoma, head and neck, liver or kidney cancer. CDR3 bases: TGTGCCAGCAGCAAGGACCCGGTCAATGAGCAGTTCTTC. Translating it yields CASSKDPVNEQFF.